The source of this T cell receptor beta chain is a study of T cell responses to AZD1222 COVID-19 vaccine. Assay: immunoSEQ multiplex PCR; the TCRdb copy retains only in-frame clones and omits some. Counted here are over 150,000 clones, over 75% occurring once; the ten biggest clones make up 4.3%. The study, taken as a whole, reports: Spike-wide vaccine-associated CD4 TCRs dominated at 160-218 and 743-854. Sampled repertoires all dated from after the peak T cell response. Following two doses of AZD1222, Spike-specific TCR breadth and depth rose.

On this clone: What it binds is not known.

Samples with a second dose at about 4 or about 12 weeks were pooled together. V shed 7 bases and J shed 2 bases, with 17 bases lying between them. The CDR3 contains 15 residues. Germline CDR1 and CDR2: SGHTA and FQGNSA. This TCR came from an adult who received the AZD1222 COVID-19 vaccine. Sequenced material: peripheral blood, taken 28 days after the second AZD1222 dose. J is TRBJ1-1 and V is TRBV7-2, with D perhaps matching TRBD1 (6 bases). CDR3 DNA: TGTGCCAGCATGCGCGGACAGAAATACAACACTGAAGCTTTCTTT. Encoded protein: CASMRGQKYNTEAFF.